The T cell receptor beta chain under discussion was sequenced for a study of beta chain features in type 1 diabetes. Study background: Healthy donors and patients showed comparable age, gender and cell yields.

Germline CDR1 and CDR2: MGHRA and YSYEKL. The CDR3 is made up of 17 amino acids. Germline trimming cut 5 bases from V and 7 bases from J; bases unmatched to any gene: 11. CD4+ cells of the naive, central memory, regulatory and stem cell-like memory types were sorted via CD45RO/CCR7/CD25/CD127/CD95/CD27. Isolated RNA was reverse transcribed in full, so expressed TCRB transcripts were sequenced. Generated by immunoSEQ multiplex PCR, the TCRdb table keeps only in-frame clones and is missing some. This repertoire shows some 330,000 clones, around 12% found once; its top ten account for about 0.01%. This clone showed up just a few times. Its specificity is unknown. Overall study results and limits: VDJ junctions from type 1 diabetes patients carried fewer insertions and larger deletions. Healthy donors had naive, central memory and Treg TCRB repertoires that appeared less similar than those seen among patients. Moderate but significant shortening of TCRB CDR3s was recorded in all four CD4+ subsets from Type 1 diabetes patients.

Sequenced material: naive CD4+ T cells from blood. The gene calls are TRBV4-1 and TRBJ2-1; 13 bases map to TRBD2. This sequence was found in a woman younger than 35 with type 1 diabetes. The CDR3 protein is CASSYSQLAGGVNEQFF. The CDR3 DNA follows: TGCGCCAGCAGCTACAGTCAACTAGCGGGAGGGGTGAATGAGCAGTTCTTC.